The source of this T cell receptor (beta chain) is a study of tumor-infiltrating lymphocytes in primary liver carcinoma. Across the study: Lesions, classed as T1-T3 N0M0, spanned roughly 4.2 to 10 cm across.

The CDR3 sequence is 20 residues long. V shed 10 bases and J 0 bases; nucleotides not matched to a gene: 22. The germline V gene encodes CDR1 LGHNA and CDR2 YNFKEQ. Investigators took RNA and DNA out together from roughly 20-30 mg of unsorted bulk tissue. Resection treated the patients' primary liver carcinoma. With around 450 ng total RNA as template and a constant-region primer, TCR beta cDNA was made. Amplification in three nested multiplex PCR rounds with slightly modified ARM-PCR gave rise to TCR beta libraries. Use of TRBV1-TRBV30 forward primers with a C-beta reverse primer characterized the first two PCR rounds, which lasted about 11 cycles each. MiXCR, applied by TCRdb to the multiplex PCR reads, yields one record per CDR3 protein. The data show roughly 20,000 distinct CDR3 sequences, 60% to 80% seen once.

Sequencing was done on a sample of liver tumor tissue from sampling region 4. Subset described: tumor region T4, right-lateral pole. The V and J genes are TRBV4-2 and TRBJ2-4; 9 nucleotides agree with TRBD1. This TCR was sampled from a woman in her 30s with primary liver carcinoma and hepatitis B virus infection. CDR3 sequence reads: CANNQDWGQGIPLAKNIQYF. The CDR3 DNA reads TGTGCCAACAACCAAGATTGGGGACAGGGTATTCCTCTAGCCAAAAACATTCAGTACTTC.